This T cell receptor beta chain was found in a study of T cell responses to AZD1222 COVID-19 vaccine (dated by TCRdb to the early 2020s). Some background on the complete study: TCR sequencing was performed for 230 to 250 trial participants, of whom some 200 were given two doses of AZD1222 and some 26 were given two doses of MenACWY control vaccine. Trial participants were enrolled by age into 18-55, 56-69 and 70-plus year subgroups, with about 150, 28 and 57 TCR-sequenced participants respectively. What the work shows at the level of the full study, not this receptor alone: Conclusions about previously exposed vaccinees are limited, since just five or six AZD1222 recipients were seropositive for SARS-CoV-2 at baseline. In the small 56-69-year group, the increase in depth fell short of significance, most likely because of low power. Because no day 14 peak-response samples were available, the repertoires could be characterized only after the peak T cell response. Spike-specific TCR breadth and depth rose significantly after two AZD1222 doses compared with day 0 and with MenACWY recipients. Nearly half of unique spike-specific TCRs reportedly recognized epitopes outside regions mutated in the B.1.351 and B.1.1.7 variants. Most participants were white British and females outnumbered males, and the authors suggested that clonal diversity may have been underestimated. CD4 TCRs associated with the vaccine covered the entire spike protein, and the dominant responses were in regions 160-218 and 743-854.

The time point label here, explained by the study, means: about 28 days (+/-7) after the second vaccine dose. Because spike-specific TCR depth and breadth did not differ between the two schedules, AZD1222 recipients who got a second dose at roughly 4 weeks were pooled with those who got a second dose at roughly 12 weeks. Vaccinee samples were obtained from the UK trials COV001 and COV002, which included a single-blind randomized controlled phase 2/3 trial of AZD1222 (ChAdOx1 nCoV-19) in healthy adults. For TCRbeta chain sequencing, PBMC samples from trial participants were taken at day 0 and at day 28 after the second dose. At the junction V is shortened by 10 bases and J by 4 bases, with 13 bases in between. The CDR3 runs 13 residues from the cysteine to the phenylalanine. Solely the CDR3 DNA is kept, with 39 bases framed from the first base. From the germline V gene, CDR1 is MNHEY and CDR2 is SVGAGI.

A remark on this clone: It has no known antigen specificity. The sample holds no much larger clone one base away, and base qualities are not on file.

The CDR3 regions of human TCRbeta chains were analyzed by immunosequencing. Per the authors' processing: TCRs in the repertoires were matched against a reference library of SARS-CoV-2-specific TCRs that had been generated with the MIRA antigen-specificity platform. Breadth was defined as the fraction of unique TCRs that were SARS-CoV-2-associated. Depth was defined as the fraction of total T cells that were SARS-CoV-2-associated. Using the MIRA data, each spike-specific TCR was assigned both to the spike region to which the TCR was reactive and to a CD4 or CD8 class. Log10-transformed breadth and depth values were compared by one-way ANOVA with Sidak's multiple comparisons tests. TCRdb provides this immuneACCESS table in a form limited to in-frame rearrangements. Some clones are lacking; in checked studies, under half of them reflect an unresolved V gene, and why the rest are absent is not known. D and trimming come from the DNA, and the V and J calls and clone size come from that table. The sample contains some 47,000 clones, roughly 89% of them found a single time. Less than 3% of the sample goes to the ten largest clones.

The chain links TRBV6-5 with TRBJ1-4; TRBD1 is a weak D gene call, 6 bases matching. The specimen comprised peripheral blood, sampled 28 days after the second AZD1222 dose. The receptor's source is an adult who received the AZD1222 COVID-19 vaccine. Here the CDR3 is given as CATNRAFNEKLFF. The bases read TGTGCCACCAACAGGGCGTTTAATGAAAAACTGTTTTTT.